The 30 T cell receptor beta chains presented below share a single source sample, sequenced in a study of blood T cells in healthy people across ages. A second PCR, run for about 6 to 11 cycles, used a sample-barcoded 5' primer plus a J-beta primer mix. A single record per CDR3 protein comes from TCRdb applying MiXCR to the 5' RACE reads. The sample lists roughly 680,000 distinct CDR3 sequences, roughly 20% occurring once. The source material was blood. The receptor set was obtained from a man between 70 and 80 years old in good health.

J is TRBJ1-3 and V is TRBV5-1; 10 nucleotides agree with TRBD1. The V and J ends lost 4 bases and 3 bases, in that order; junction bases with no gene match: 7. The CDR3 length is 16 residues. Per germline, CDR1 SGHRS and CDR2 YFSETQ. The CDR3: CASSGGDRGVGNTIYF. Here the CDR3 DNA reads TGCGCCAGCAGCGGAGGGGACAGGGGAGTTGGAAACACCATATATTTT.

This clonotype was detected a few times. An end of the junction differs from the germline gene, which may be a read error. CDR3 amino acids: CACSPIPGLGGTAQYF. In nucleotides, the CDR3 is TGTGCCTGCAGCCCTATTCCGGGACTAGGAGGGACGGCGCAGTATTTT. The V and J genes are TRBV7-2 and TRBJ2-3, with 8 bases aligning to TRBD2. The CDR3 has 16 residues. The germline V gene encodes CDR1 SGHTA and CDR2 FQGNSA.

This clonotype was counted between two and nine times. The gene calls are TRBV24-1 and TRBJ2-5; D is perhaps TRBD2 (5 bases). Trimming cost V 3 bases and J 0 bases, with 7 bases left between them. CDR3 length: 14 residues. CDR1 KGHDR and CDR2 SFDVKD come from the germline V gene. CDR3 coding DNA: TGTGCCACCAGTGATGGAGGAAACCAAGAGACCCAGTACTTC. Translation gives CATSDGGNQETQYF.

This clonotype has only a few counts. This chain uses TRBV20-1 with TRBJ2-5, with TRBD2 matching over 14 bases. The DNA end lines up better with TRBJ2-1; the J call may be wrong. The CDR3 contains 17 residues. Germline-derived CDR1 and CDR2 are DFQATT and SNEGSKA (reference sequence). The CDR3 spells CSASGTSGRGTLNEQFF. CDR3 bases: TGCAGTGCTAGCGGGACTAGCGGGAGAGGGACCCTCAATGAGCAGTTCTTC.

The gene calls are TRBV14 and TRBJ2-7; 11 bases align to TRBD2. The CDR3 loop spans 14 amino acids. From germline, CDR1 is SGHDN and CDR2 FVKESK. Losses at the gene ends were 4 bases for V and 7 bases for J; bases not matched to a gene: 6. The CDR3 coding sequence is TGTGCCAGCAGCCGTGCCGGGACTAGCGGTGAGCAGTACTTC. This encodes CASSRAGTSGEQYF.

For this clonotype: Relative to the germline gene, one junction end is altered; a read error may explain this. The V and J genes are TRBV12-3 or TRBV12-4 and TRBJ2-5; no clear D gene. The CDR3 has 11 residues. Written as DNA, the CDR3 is TGTGCCAGCAGTGTCGCCAGCGAGCAGTCCTTC. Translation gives CASSVASEQSF.

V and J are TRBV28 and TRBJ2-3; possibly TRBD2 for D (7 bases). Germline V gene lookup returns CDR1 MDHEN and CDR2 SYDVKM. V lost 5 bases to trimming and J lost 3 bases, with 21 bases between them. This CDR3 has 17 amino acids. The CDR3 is CASSPLRGARGTDTQYF. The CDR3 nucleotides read TGTGCCAGCAGTCCCCTTCGGGGGGCGCGTGGGACAGATACGCAGTATTTT.

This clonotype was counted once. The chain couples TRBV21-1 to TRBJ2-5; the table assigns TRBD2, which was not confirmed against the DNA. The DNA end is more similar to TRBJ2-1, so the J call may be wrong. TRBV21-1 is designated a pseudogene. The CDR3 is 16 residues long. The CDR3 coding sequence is TGTGCCAGCAGCAAGGCATACCAGCGGGATTACAATGAGCAGTTCTTC. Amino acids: CASSKAYQRDYNEQFF.

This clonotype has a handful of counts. This CDR3 is CASRKDSASLNTEAFF. The CDR3 DNA reads TGTGCCAGCAGGAAGGACAGCGCGTCATTGAACACTGAAGCTTTCTTT. The chain is built from TRBV2 and TRBJ1-1; D possibly corresponds to TRBD1 (6 bases). CDR3 length: 16 amino acids. V lost 6 bases, J lost 0 bases, and 17 bases lay in between. Germline CDR1 reads SNHLY; CDR2 reads FYNNEI.

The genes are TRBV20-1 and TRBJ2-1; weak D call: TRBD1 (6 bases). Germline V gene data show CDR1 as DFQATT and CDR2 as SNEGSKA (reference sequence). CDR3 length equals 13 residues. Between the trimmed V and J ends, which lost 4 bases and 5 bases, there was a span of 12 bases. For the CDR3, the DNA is TGCAGTGCTACCTACAGGGTTAACAATGAGCAGTTCTTC. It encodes CSATYRVNNEQFF.

The CDR3 loop is CASSRTGGWEQFF. CDR3 DNA sequence: TGTGCCAGCAGCAGGACAGGGGGTTGGGAGCAGTTCTTC. The chain employs TRBV7-9 and TRBJ2-1, with 10 bases identical to TRBD1. Germline CDR1 reads SEHNR; CDR2 reads FQNEAQ (reference sequence). Trimming cost V 5 bases and J 10 bases; bases outside gene matches: 5. The CDR3 has 13 residues.

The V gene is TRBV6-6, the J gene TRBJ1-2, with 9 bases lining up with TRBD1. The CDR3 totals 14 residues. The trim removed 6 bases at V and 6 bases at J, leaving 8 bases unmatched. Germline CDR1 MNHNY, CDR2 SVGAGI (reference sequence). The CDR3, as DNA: TGTGCCAGCAGCCGTGACAGGGGGTTCGATGGCTACACCTTC. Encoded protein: CASSRDRGFDGYTF.

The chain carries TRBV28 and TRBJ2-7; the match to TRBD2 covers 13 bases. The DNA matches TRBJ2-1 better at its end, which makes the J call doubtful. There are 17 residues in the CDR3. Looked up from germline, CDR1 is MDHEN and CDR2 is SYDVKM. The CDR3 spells CAIRRGLAGEDYNEQFF. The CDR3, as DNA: TGTGCCATCCGGAGAGGACTAGCGGGAGAGGACTACAATGAGCAGTTCTTC.

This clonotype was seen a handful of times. In DNA, the CDR3 is TGTGCCAGCAGTCCCTGGACTAGCGGGAGGTACAATGAGCAGTTCTTC. Its translation is CASSPWTSGRYNEQFF. The rearrangement uses TRBV27 and TRBJ2-5; 14 bases map to TRBD2. The J call may be faulty, since TRBJ2-1 better matches the DNA end. The germline V gene has CDR1 MNHEY and CDR2 SMNVEV (reference sequence). The CDR3 is 16 amino acids.

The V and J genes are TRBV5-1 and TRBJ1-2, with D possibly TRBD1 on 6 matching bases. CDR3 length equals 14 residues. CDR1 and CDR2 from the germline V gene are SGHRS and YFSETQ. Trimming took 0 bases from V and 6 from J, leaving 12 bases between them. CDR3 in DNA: TGCGCCAGCAGCTTGGCCCCAGGGGCGGATGGCTACACCTTC. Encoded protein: CASSLAPGADGYTF. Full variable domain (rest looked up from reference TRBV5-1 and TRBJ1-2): KAGVTQTPRYLIKTRGQQVTLSCSPISGHRSVSWYQQTPGQGLQFLFEYFSETQRNKGNFPGRFSGRQFSNSRSEMNVSTLELGDSALYLCASSLAPGADGYTFGSGTRLTVV.

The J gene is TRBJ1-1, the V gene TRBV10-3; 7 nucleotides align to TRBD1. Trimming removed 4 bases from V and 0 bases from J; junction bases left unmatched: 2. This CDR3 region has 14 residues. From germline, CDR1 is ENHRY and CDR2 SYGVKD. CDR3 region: CAISGQGVNTEAFF. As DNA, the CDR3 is TGTGCCATCAGTGGGCAGGGGGTGAACACTGAAGCTTTCTTT.

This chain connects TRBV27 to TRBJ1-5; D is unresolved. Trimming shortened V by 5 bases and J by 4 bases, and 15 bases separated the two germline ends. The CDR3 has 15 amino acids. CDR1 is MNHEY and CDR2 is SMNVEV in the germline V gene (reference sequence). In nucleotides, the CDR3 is TGTGCCAGCAGTAGCCAACACCGAAATAATCAGCCCCAGCATTTT. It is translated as CASSSQHRNNQPQHF.

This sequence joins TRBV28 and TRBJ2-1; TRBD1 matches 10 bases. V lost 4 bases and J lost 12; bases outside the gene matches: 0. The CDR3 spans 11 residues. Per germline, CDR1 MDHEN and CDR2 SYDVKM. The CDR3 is CASSWDRGQFF. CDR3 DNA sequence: TGTGCCAGCAGTTGGGACAGGGGGCAGTTCTTC.

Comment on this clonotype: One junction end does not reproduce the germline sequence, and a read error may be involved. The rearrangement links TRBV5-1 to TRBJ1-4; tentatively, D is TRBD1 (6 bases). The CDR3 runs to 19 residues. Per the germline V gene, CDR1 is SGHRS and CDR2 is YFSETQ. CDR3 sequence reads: CASSFFITGRSTTDEKLFF. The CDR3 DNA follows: TGCGCCAGCAGCTTTTTTATCACAGGGCGGTCCACAACTGATGAAAAACTGTTTTTT.

CDR3 loop: CASSVTRGAGSYEQYF. DNA of the CDR3: TGTGCCAGCAGTGTCACAAGGGGGGCGGGCTCCTACGAGCAGTACTTC. The chain employs TRBV28 and TRBJ2-7; D may be TRBD1 or TRBD2 (6 bases each). The CDR3 has 16 residues. The V gene lost 5 bases and the J gene lost 0 bases, with 17 bases spanning the gap. From germline, CDR1 is MDHEN and CDR2 SYDVKM.

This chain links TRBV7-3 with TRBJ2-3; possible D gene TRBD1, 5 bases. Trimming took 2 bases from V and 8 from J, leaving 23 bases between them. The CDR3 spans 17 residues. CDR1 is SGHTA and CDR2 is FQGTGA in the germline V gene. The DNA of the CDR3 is TGTGCCAGCAGCTTACAGGGTTCTACCGCGACCATGGGTACGCAGTATTTT. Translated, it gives CASSLQGSTATMGTQYF. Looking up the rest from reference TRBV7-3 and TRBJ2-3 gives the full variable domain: GAGVSQTPSNKVTEKGKYVELRCDPISGHTALYWYRQSLGQGPEFLIYFQGTGAADDSGLPNDRFFAVRPEGSVSTLKIQRTERGDSAVYLCASSLQGSTATMGTQYFGPGTRLTVL.

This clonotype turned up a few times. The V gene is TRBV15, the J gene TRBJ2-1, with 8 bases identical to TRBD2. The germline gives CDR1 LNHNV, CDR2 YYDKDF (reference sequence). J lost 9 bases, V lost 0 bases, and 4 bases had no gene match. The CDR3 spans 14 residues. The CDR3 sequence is CATSREGLGFEQFF. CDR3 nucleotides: TGTGCCACCAGCAGAGAGGGACTAGGTTTTGAGCAGTTCTTC.

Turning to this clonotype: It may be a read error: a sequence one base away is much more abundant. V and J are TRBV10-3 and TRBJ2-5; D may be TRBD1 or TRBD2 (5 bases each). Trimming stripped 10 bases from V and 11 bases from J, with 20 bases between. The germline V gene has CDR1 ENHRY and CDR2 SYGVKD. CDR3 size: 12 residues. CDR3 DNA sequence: TGTGCCACCAGCCGGGACGCCGGAGAGCAGTACTTC. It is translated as CATSRDAGEQYF.

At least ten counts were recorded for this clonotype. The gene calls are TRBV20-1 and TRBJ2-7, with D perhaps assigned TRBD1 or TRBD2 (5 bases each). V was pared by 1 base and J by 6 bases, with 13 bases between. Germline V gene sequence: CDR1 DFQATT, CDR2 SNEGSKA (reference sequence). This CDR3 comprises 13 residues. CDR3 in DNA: TGCAGTGCTAGAGGGGACCTGTACGGCGAGCAGTACTTC. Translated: CSARGDLYGEQYF.

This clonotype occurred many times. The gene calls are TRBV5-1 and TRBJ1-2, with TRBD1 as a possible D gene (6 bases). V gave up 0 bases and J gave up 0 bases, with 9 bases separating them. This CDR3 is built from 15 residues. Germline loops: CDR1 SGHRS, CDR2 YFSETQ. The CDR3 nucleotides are TGCGCCAGCAGCTTGGGAGGGGACACTAACTATGGCTACACCTTC. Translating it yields CASSLGGDTNYGYTF.

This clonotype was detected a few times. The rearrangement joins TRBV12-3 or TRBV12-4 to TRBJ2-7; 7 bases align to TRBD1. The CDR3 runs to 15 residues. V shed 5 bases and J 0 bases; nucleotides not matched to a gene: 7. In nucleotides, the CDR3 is TGTGCCAGCAGTCTGGGGACAGATTTCTCCTACGAGCAGTACTTC. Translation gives CASSLGTDFSYEQYF.

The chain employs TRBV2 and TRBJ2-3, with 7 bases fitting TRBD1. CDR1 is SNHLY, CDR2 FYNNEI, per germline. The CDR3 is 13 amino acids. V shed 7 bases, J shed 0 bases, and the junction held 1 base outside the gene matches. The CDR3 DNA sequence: TGTGCCAGCATGGGACAGAGCACAGATACGCAGTATTTT. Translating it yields CASMGQSTDTQYF.

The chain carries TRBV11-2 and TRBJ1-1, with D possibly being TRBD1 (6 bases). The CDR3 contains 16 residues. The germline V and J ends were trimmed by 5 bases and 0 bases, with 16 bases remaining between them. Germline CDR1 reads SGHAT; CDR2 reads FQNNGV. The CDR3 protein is CASSTIRGPMNTEAFF. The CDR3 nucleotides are TGTGCCAGCAGCACCATCAGGGGCCCCATGAACACTGAAGCTTTCTTT.

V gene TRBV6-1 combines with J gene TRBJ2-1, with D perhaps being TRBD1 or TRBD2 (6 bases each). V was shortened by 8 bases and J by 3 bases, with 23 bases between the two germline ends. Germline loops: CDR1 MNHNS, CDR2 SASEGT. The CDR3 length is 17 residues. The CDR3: CASEGGKMIRHYNEQFF. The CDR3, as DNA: TGTGCCAGCGAGGGGGGAAAAATGATACGACACTACAATGAGCAGTTCTTC.

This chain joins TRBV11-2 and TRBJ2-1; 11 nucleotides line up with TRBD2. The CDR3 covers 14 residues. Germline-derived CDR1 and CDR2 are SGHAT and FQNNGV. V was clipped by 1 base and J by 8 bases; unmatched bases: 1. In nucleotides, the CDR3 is TGTGCCAGCAGCTTAGTGGGACTAGCGGATGAGCAGTTCTTC. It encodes CASSLVGLADEQFF.